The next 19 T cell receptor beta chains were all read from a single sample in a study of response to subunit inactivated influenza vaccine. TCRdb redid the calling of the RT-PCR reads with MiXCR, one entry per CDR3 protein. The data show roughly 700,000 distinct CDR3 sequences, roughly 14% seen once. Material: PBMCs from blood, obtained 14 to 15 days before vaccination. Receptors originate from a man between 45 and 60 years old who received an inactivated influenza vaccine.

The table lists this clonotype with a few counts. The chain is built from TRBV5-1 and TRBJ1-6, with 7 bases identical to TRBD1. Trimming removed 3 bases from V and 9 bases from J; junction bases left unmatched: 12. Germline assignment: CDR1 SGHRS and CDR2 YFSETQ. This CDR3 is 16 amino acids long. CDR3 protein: CASSYFTGTEGSPLHF. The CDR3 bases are TGCGCCAGCAGCTATTTCACCGGGACAGAAGGTTCACCCCTCCACTTT.

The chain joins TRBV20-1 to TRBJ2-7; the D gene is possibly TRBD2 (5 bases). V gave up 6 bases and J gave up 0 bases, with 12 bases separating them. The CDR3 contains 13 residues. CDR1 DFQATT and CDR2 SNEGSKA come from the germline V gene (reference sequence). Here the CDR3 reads CSAENTSSYEQYF. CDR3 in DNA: TGCAGTGCAGAAAATACTAGCTCCTACGAGCAGTACTTC.

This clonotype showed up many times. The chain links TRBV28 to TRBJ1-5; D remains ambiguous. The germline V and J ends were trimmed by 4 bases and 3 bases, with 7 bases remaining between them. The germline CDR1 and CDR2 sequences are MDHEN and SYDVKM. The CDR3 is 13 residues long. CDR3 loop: CASSSVDNQPQHF. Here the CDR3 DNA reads TGTGCCAGCAGTTCAGTCGACAATCAGCCCCAGCATTTT.

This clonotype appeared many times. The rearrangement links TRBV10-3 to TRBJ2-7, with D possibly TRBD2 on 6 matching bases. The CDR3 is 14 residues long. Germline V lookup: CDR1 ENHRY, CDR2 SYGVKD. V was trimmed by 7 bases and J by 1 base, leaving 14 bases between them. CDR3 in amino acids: CAITHDSGSYEQYF. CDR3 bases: TGTGCCATCACCCATGATAGCGGATCCTACGAGCAGTACTTC.

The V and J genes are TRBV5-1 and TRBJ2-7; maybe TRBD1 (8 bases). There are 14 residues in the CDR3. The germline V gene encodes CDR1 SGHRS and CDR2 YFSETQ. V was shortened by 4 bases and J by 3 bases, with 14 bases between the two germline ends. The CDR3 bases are TGCGCCAGCAGCAGCGGGACAGGACACTACGAGCAGTACTTC. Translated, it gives CASSSGTGHYEQYF.

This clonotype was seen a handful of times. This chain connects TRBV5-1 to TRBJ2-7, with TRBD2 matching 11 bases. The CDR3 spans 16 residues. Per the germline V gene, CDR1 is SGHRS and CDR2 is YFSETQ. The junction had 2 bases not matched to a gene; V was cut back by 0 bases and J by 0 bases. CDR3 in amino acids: CASSLASGRSSYEQYF. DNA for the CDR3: TGCGCCAGCAGCTTGGCTAGCGGGAGGAGCTCCTACGAGCAGTACTTC.

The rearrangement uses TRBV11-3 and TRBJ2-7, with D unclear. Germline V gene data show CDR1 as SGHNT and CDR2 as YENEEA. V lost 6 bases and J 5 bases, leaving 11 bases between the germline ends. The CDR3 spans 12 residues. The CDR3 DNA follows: TGTGCCAGCAGTTTAATGGGTGACGAGCAGTACTTC. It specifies CASSLMGDEQYF. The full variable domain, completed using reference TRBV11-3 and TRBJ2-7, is EAGVVQSPRYKIIEKKQPVAFWCNPISGHNTLYWYLQNLGQGPELLIRYENEEAVDDSQLPKDRFSAERLKGVDSTLKIQPAELGDSAVYLCASSLMGDEQYFGPGTRLTVT.

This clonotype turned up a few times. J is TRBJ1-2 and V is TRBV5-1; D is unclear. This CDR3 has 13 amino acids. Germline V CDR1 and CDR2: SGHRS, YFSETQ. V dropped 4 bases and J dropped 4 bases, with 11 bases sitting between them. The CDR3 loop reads CASSEDGSYGYTF. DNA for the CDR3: TGCGCCAGCAGCGAGGACGGATCCTATGGCTACACCTTC.

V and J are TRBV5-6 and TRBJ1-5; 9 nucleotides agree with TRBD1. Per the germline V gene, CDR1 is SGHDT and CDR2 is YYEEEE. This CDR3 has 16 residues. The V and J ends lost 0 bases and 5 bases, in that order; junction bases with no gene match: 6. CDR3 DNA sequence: TGTGCCAGCAGCTTGGTCGGACAGGGGTCGGATCAGCCCCAGCATTTT. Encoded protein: CASSLVGQGSDQPQHF.

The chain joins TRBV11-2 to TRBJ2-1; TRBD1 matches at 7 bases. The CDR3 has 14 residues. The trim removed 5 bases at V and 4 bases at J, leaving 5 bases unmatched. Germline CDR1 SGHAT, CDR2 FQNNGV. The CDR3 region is CASSPPGQYNEQFF. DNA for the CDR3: TGTGCCAGCAGCCCACCGGGACAGTACAATGAGCAGTTCTTC.

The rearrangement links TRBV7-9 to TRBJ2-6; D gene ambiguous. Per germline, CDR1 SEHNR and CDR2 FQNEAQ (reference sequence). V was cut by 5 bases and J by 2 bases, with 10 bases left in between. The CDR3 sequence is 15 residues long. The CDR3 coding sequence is TGTGCCAGCAGCCGGACGGTCGCTGGGGCCAACGTCCTGACTTTC. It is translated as CASSRTVAGANVLTF. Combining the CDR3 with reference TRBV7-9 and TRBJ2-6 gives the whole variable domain DTGVSQNPRHKITKRGQNVTFRCDPISEHNRLYWYRQTLGQGPEFLTYFQNEAQLEKSRLLSDRFSAERPKGSFSTLEIQRTEQGDSAMYLCASSRTVAGANVLTFGAGSRLTVL.

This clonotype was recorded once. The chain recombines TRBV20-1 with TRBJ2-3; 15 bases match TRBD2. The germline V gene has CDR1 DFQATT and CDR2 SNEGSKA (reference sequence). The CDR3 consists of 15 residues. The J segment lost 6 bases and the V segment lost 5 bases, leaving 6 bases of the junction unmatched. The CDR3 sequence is CSARTSGGAMDTQYF. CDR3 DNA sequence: TGCAGTGCTCGGACTAGCGGGGGGGCCATGGATACGCAGTATTTT.

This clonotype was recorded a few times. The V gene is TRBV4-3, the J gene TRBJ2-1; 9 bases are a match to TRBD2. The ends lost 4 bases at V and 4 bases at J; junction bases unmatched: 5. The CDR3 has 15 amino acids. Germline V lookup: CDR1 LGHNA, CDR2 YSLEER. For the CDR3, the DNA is TGCGCCAGCAGCCTAGGGACTAGCCATTACAATGAGCAGTTCTTC. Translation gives CASSLGTSHYNEQFF.

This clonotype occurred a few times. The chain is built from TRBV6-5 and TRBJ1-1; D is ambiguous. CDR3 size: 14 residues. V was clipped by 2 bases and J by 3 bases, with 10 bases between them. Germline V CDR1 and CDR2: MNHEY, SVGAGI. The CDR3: CASSYGSVDTEAFF. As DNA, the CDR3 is TGTGCCAGCAGTTACGGTAGCGTGGACACTGAAGCTTTCTTT.

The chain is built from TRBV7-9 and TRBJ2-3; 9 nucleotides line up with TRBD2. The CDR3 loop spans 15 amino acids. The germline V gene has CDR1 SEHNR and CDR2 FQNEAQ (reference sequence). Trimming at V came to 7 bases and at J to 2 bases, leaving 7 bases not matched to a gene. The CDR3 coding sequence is TGTGCCAGCAACGCAGCGGGAGGACTCACAGATACGCAGTATTTT. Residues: CASNAAGGLTDTQYF.

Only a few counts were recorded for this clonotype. This chain's CDR3 is CASARWSDYGYTF. DNA for the CDR3: TGTGCCAGCGCACGGTGGTCAGACTATGGCTACACCTTC. The chain couples TRBV12-3 or TRBV12-4 to TRBJ1-2; D is ambiguous. The ends were cut back, 8 bases at V and 3 bases at J, with 13 bases in the middle. The CDR3 length is 13 residues.

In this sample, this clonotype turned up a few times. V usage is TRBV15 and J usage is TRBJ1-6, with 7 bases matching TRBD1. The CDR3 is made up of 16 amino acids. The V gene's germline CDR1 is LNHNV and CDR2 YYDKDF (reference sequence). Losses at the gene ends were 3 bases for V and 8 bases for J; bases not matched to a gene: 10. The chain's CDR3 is CATSSFLDRDDSPLHF. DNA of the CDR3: TGTGCCACCAGCAGTTTTCTCGACAGGGACGATTCACCCCTCCACTTT.

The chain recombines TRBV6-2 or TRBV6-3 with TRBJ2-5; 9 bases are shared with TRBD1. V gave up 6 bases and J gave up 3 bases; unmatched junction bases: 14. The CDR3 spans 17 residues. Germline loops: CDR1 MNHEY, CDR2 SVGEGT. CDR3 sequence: CASRELSRDRVKETQYF. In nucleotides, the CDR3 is TGTGCCAGCAGGGAGCTATCCCGGGACAGGGTGAAAGAGACCCAGTACTTC.

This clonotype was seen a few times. Here the CDR3 reads CAGAGGADTQYF. In DNA, the CDR3 is TGTGCCGGAGCGGGAGGGGCAGATACGCAGTATTTT. V usage is TRBV30 and J usage is TRBJ2-3; the match to TRBD2 covers 10 bases. This CDR3 is 12 amino acids long. V trimming: 8 bases; J trimming: 4 bases; junction bases outside the gene matches: 3. Germline assignment: CDR1 GTSNPN and CDR2 SVGIG (reference sequence).